The present TCR beta chain was sequenced within a study of CD8 T cells in Susac syndrome. On the study more broadly: Of the sequenced Susac syndrome patients, 5 or 6 had active disease and about eight were in remission. Study-wide results and limits: The CD4+ T cell repertoire of patients with Susac syndrome showed no detectable clonal expansion.

In the case of this clonotype: Antigen: not known.

TEMRA cells were FACS-enriched, and CD8+ and CD4+ T cells were isolated negatively. The CDR3 contains 15 residues. V was clipped by 6 bases and J by 5 bases; unmatched bases: 5. Germline CDR1 LNHDA, CDR2 SQIVND (reference sequence). RNA was extracted with the RNeasy kit, and a quantity of roughly 0.5 to 1 ug was reverse transcribed using random hexamers. MiXCR, run by TCRdb on the immunoSEQ multiplex PCR reads, gives a single entry per CDR3 protein. In the table there are about 200,000 distinct CDR3 sequences, 91% of which are singletons. The chain carries TRBV19 and TRBJ2-5; 14 nucleotides match TRBD2. The receptor was isolated from a human donor with Susac syndrome. The specimen was CD4+ T cells from PBMCs. The CDR3 sequence: CASSPGLAGVETQYF. The CDR3, as DNA: TGTGCCAGTAGCCCGGGACTAGCGGGAGTGGAGACCCAGTACTTC.